The sample holds a few counts of the clone carrying this T cell receptor beta chain. The antigen remains undetermined. The junction shows a germline mismatch at one end, possibly a read error. Amplification used 60 Vbeta primers and 13 Jbeta primers. Here immunoSEQ multiplex PCR was the method, and the copy in TCRdb shows in-frame clones only, minus some. The sample has around 200,000 clones; over 70% are singletons. Germline V gives CDR1 SEHNR, CDR2 FQNEAQ (reference sequence). The CDR3 has 17 residues. This sample was included in a study of cytomegalovirus exposure and HLA in healthy donors. Study in general: Unique TCRs from HLA-typed donors, 70 million to 85 million of them, were held in an early data release.

Points from the study as a whole: Analysis performed later showed TCR beta chains linked to HLA being more clonally expanded than equally common others.

J is TRBJ2-7 and V is TRBV7-9, with 11 positions matching TRBD2. The TCR sequence derives from a woman aged 60-75 years in good health and CMV-seropositive. Sequencing was performed on PBMCs. In DNA form, the CDR3 reads TGTTCCAGCAGCTTAACTTTAGCGGGAGGGAGGACCTACGAGCAGTACTTC. Amino acids: CSSSLTLAGGRTYEQYF.